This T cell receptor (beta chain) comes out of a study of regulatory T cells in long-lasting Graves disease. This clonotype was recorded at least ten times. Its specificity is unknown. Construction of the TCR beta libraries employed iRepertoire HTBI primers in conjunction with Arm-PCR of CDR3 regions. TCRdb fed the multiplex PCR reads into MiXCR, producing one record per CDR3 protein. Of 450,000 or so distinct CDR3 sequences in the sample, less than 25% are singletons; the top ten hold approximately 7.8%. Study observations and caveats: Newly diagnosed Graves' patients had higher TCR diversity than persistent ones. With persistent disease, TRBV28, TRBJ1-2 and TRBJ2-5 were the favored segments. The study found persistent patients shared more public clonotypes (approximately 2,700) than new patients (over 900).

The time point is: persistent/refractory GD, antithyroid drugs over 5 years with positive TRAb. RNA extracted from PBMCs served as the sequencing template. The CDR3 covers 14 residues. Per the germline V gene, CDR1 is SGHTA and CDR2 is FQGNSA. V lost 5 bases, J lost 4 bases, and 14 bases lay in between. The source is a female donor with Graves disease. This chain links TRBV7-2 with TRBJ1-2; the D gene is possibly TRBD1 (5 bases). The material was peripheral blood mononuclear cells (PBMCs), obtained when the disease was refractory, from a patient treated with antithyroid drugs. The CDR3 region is CASSIPRVSYGYTF. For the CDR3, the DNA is TGTGCCAGCAGCATACCCAGGGTTTCCTATGGCTACACCTTC.